This TCR beta chain was sequenced during a study of CD8+ T cells in alopecia areata. Extracted RNA was reverse transcribed, and the resulting cDNA served as sequencing template. Repertoires were generated with immunoSEQ multiplex PCR, while TCRdb's copy carries only in-frame clones and drops some. The sample yields 110,000 or so clones, about 54% seen once. Specified treatment: oral pan-JAK inhibitor, 5-10 mg twice daily. The germline V gene has CDR1 SQVTM and CDR2 ANQGSEA. V lost 4 bases, J lost 4 bases, and 15 bases lay in between. This CDR3 spans 14 amino acids. Study-wide points: Expanded CD8+ clones among the top 100, and scalp clonality, were significantly decreased by tofacitinib.

On this clone itself: Its target is unknown.

The material sequenced was CD8+ T cells sorted from blood, taken at week 4, from a patient treated with tofacitinib. The clonotype comes from a human donor with alopecia areata. J is TRBJ2-3 and V is TRBV29-1; the D is unclear. The CDR3 coding sequence is TGCAGCGTTGTGATGGTAAAGAGTGCAGATACGCAGTATTTT. This gives the protein CSVVMVKSADTQYF.